The source of this TCR beta chain is a study of monozygotic twins with inflammatory bowel disease. Using the 5' RACE reads, TCRdb records one entry per CDR3 protein without DNA. Its table lists about 380,000 distinct CDR3 sequences. This CDR3 has 15 residues. In germline, CDR1 is LGHNA, CDR2 YSLEER. Sequencing was performed on blood. The rearrangement joins TRBV4-3 to TRBJ1-4; TCRdb selects TRBD1, and the lack of DNA leaves this call unchecked. The sequence was obtained from a human donor with ulcerative colitis or Crohn's disease, or a healthy co-twin of an affected twin (not recorded which). Here the CDR3 reads CASSHSGSANEKLFF.